Shown below are 29 T cell receptor beta chains from a single sample sequenced in a study of cytomegalovirus exposure and HLA in healthy donors. TCRdb's table, derived via immunoSEQ multiplex PCR, lists solely in-frame clones and lacks some. The table lists hundreds of thousands of clones, 75% to 90% of them singletons. Sequenced input: PBMCs. The receptors were gathered from a woman aged 18-29 years in good health and CMV-seronegative.

The chain carries TRBV5-1 and TRBJ2-7; 10 bases are a match to TRBD2. With 6 bases clipped from V and 5 bases from J, the junction kept 11 bases outside the gene matches. The CDR3 has 15 residues. The germline CDR1 and CDR2 sequences are SGHRS and YFSETQ. The CDR3 spells CASTPLSGGPDEQYF. CDR3 bases: TGCGCCAGCACCCCCCTTAGCGGGGGGCCAGACGAGCAGTACTTC. Filled out from reference TRBV5-1 and TRBJ2-7, the complete variable domain reads KAGVTQTPRYLIKTRGQQVTLSCSPISGHRSVSWYQQTPGQGLQFLFEYFSETQRNKGNFPGRFSGRQFSNSRSEMNVSTLELGDSALYLCASTPLSGGPDEQYFGPGTRLTVT.

V is TRBV7-9 and J is TRBJ2-1; 7 positions match TRBD2. The CDR3 has 16 residues. CDR1 SEHNR and CDR2 FQNEAQ come from the germline V gene (reference sequence). Trimming removed 2 bases from V and 3 bases from J; junction bases left unmatched: 7. In DNA form, the CDR3 reads TGTGCCAGCAGCTTAACACAAGCGGGATACTACAATGAGCAGTTCTTC. Protein sequence: CASSLTQAGYYNEQFF.

This clone occurred a few times. CDR3 DNA sequence: TGCGCCAGCAGGTCCAGGGGGCCCAGCACCGGGGAGCTGTTTTTT. Protein: CASRSRGPSTGELFF. The V gene is TRBV4-1, the J gene TRBJ2-2; 8 bases are shared with TRBD1. V dropped 6 bases and J dropped 4; count of bases not matched to a gene: 7. CDR3 length equals 15 residues. From germline, CDR1 is MGHRA and CDR2 YSYEKL.

V is TRBV4-1 and J is TRBJ1-4; D gene unclear. Germline V lookup: CDR1 MGHRA, CDR2 YSYEKL. V lost 0 bases and J lost 7, with 9 bases in between. The CDR3 has 14 amino acids. CDR3 DNA sequence: TGCGCCAGCAGCCAAGAGGGAGTGGGTGAAAAACTGTTTTTT. It translates to CASSQEGVGEKLFF.

This rearrangement joins TRBV7-9 to TRBJ2-7, with TRBD2 matching 8 bases. The germline CDR1 and CDR2 sequences are SEHNR and FQNEAQ (reference sequence). The CDR3 sequence is 14 residues long. The J segment lost 2 bases and the V segment lost 5 bases, leaving 5 bases of the junction unmatched. This chain's CDR3 is CASSPREGTYEQYF. The CDR3 bases are TGTGCCAGCAGCCCTCGGGAGGGCACCTACGAGCAGTACTTC. Full variable domain (rest looked up from reference TRBV7-9 and TRBJ2-7): DTGVSQNPRHKITKRGQNVTFRCDPISEHNRLYWYRQTLGQGPEFLTYFQNEAQLEKSRLLSDRFSAERPKGSFSTLEIQRTEQGDSAMYLCASSPREGTYEQYFGPGTRLTVT.

The chain links TRBV28 to TRBJ2-7, with D possibly being TRBD1 (6 bases). The CDR3 covers 14 residues. V lost 7 bases to trimming and J lost 2 bases, with 15 bases between them. Germline CDR1 is MDHEN and CDR2 is SYDVKM. CDR3: CASTQTGVTYEQYF. DNA of the CDR3: TGTGCCAGCACTCAGACAGGCGTAACCTACGAGCAGTACTTC.

The chain couples TRBV5-4 to TRBJ2-5; 8 nucleotides align to TRBD1. There are 15 residues in the CDR3. The V and J ends lost 4 bases and 2 bases, in that order; junction bases with no gene match: 7. Germline V gives CDR1 SGHNT, CDR2 YYREEE (reference sequence). CDR3 sequence reads: CASSPPRTGQETQYF. CDR3 DNA sequence: TGTGCCAGCAGCCCTCCGCGGACAGGGCAAGAGACCCAGTACTTC.

This chain links TRBV5-1 with TRBJ2-7, with 7 positions matching TRBD2. This CDR3 is built from 15 residues. Germline loops: CDR1 SGHRS, CDR2 YFSETQ. The V segment lost 4 bases and the J segment 1 base; nucleotides outside the gene matches: 8. The CDR3 bases are TGCGCCAGCAGCATCCAGGTGGGAGGGTCCTACGAGCAGTACTTC. It translates to CASSIQVGGSYEQYF.

This chain joins TRBV4-1 and TRBJ2-7; TRBD2 matches at 13 bases. Germline loops: CDR1 MGHRA, CDR2 YSYEKL. The CDR3 totals 14 residues. V was clipped by 5 bases and J by 6 bases; unmatched bases: 4. CDR3 amino acids: CASSAGLAGFEQYF. The CDR3 DNA reads TGCGCCAGCAGCGCGGGACTAGCGGGGTTCGAGCAGTACTTC.

The chain recombines TRBV4-1 with TRBJ2-7; TRBD2 might be the D (5 bases). CDR3 length equals 13 residues. Between the trimmed V and J ends, which lost 4 bases and 7 bases, there was a span of 14 bases. Germline V CDR1 and CDR2: MGHRA, YSYEKL. CDR3 protein: CASSRMILEEQYF. CDR3 nucleotide sequence: TGCGCCAGCAGCCGGATGATACTAGAAGAGCAGTACTTC.

The V and J genes are TRBV7-3 and TRBJ2-1; a weak D match, TRBD1 (5 bases). CDR1 is SGHTA, CDR2 FQGTGA, per germline. With 5 bases removed from V and 7 bases from J, the gap between germline ends came to 21 bases. This CDR3 comprises 16 residues. Here the CDR3 reads CASSPTAGASVNEQFF. CDR3 in DNA: TGTGCCAGCAGCCCAACTGCTGGGGCCTCTGTGAATGAGCAGTTCTTC.

The sample holds a few counts of this clone. The rearrangement links TRBV6-5 to TRBJ1-1; D is unresolved. The CDR3 has 13 residues. V was shortened by 2 bases and J by 0 bases, with 4 bases between the two germline ends. CDR1 is MNHEY and CDR2 is SVGAGI in the germline V gene. This CDR3 reads CASSYGMNTEAFF. In nucleotides, the CDR3 is TGTGCCAGCAGTTACGGCATGAACACTGAAGCTTTCTTT.

This chain links TRBV30 with TRBJ1-5, with TRBD1 matching over 7 bases. With V trimmed by 3 bases and J by 3 bases, 11 bases remained unmatched. The CDR3 consists of 16 residues. Germline assignment: CDR1 GTSNPN and CDR2 SVGIG (reference sequence). The CDR3 nucleotides are TGTGCCTGGAGCGGGGGACAGCTCCACCCCAATCAGCCCCAGCATTTT. It yields the protein CAWSGGQLHPNQPQHF.

This chain connects TRBV27 to TRBJ2-7; the match to TRBD2 covers 9 bases. The length of the CDR3 is 13 residues. Germline CDR1 MNHEY, CDR2 SMNVEV (reference sequence). After removal of 7 bases from V and 6 bases from J, the junction contained 7 bases not matched to a gene. The CDR3: CASISSGGTEQYF. Here the CDR3 DNA reads TGTGCCAGCATCTCCAGCGGGGGGACCGAGCAGTACTTC.

This sequence joins TRBV5-4 and TRBJ1-2; D is perhaps TRBD1 (6 bases). Looked up from germline, CDR1 is SGHNT and CDR2 is YYREEE (reference sequence). The CDR3 covers 14 residues. Deletions cut 5 bases from V and 6 bases from J, with 17 bases between. The CDR3: CASRSPQGSHGYTF. CDR3 nucleotide sequence: TGTGCCAGCAGGTCGCCACAGGGTTCACATGGCTACACCTTC.

The rearrangement links TRBV9 to TRBJ1-2; TRBD1 aligns across 8 bases. Per the germline V gene, CDR1 is SGDLS and CDR2 is YYNGEE. The CDR3 runs to 11 residues. J was trimmed by 8 bases and V by 5 bases; bases with no gene match: 2. In DNA, the CDR3 is TGTGCCAGCAGAGACAGGGGAGGCTACACCTTC. This gives the protein CASRDRGGYTF.

This chain joins TRBV28 and TRBJ2-7; possibly TRBD2 for D (5 bases). The CDR3 is 16 amino acids. Germline values: CDR1 MDHEN, CDR2 SYDVKM. Trimming left V 6 bases short and J 5 bases short, with 23 bases between. CDR3 residues: CASSPKWGAGPDEQYF. CDR3 DNA sequence: TGTGCCAGCAGCCCAAAGTGGGGAGCCGGCCCCGACGAGCAGTACTTC.

The chain carries TRBV4-1 and TRBJ2-5, with D possibly being TRBD2 (5 bases). The CDR3 is 16 residues long. CDR1 is MGHRA and CDR2 is YSYEKL in the germline V gene. Trimming cost V 1 base and J 4 bases, with 16 bases left between them. The CDR3 reads CASSQGATQRRETQYF. For the CDR3, the DNA is TGCGCCAGCAGCCAAGGGGCCACCCAGCGGAGAGAGACCCAGTACTTC.

The V call is TRBV5-8, the J call TRBJ2-1, with 7 bases aligning to TRBD2. The CDR3 runs 15 residues. Germline CDR1 SGHTS, CDR2 YDEGEE. J gave up 4 bases and V 2 bases, and 6 bases lay outside the gene matches. In DNA, the CDR3 is TGTGCCAGCAGCTTACTCAGCGGGACTTACAATGAGCAGTTCTTC. This translates into CASSLLSGTYNEQFF.

This chain connects TRBV30 to TRBJ2-7, with D tentatively TRBD2 (5 bases). The ends were cut back, 4 bases at V and 3 bases at J, with 13 bases in the middle. The length of the CDR3 is 13 residues. Germline assignment: CDR1 GTSNPN and CDR2 SVGIG (reference sequence). CDR3 nucleotides: TGTGCCTGGATGACACGGGGTATCTACGAGCAGTACTTC. Its translation is CAWMTRGIYEQYF.

The chain recombines TRBV28 with TRBJ2-7, with 10 bases identical to TRBD1. CDR1 and CDR2 from the germline V gene are MDHEN and SYDVKM. This CDR3 contains 13 residues. Trimming cost V 4 bases and J 3 bases; bases outside gene matches: 0. CDR3: CASSWTGGYEQYF. The CDR3 coding sequence is TGTGCCAGCAGTTGGACAGGGGGCTACGAGCAGTACTTC. Variable domain in full (rest from reference TRBV28 and TRBJ2-7): DVKVTQSSRYLVKRTGEKVFLECVQDMDHENMFWYRQDPGLGLRLIYFSYDVKMKEKGDIPEGYSVSREKKERFSLILESASTNQTSMYLCASSWTGGYEQYFGPGTRLTVT.

This chain links TRBV6-5 with TRBJ1-3; D is undetermined. This CDR3 is built from 16 residues. From germline, CDR1 is MNHEY and CDR2 SVGAGI. V gave up 4 bases and J gave up 0 bases, with 13 bases separating them. Here the CDR3 reads CASSSWEGLSGNTIYF. CDR3 in DNA: TGTGCCAGCAGTTCTTGGGAGGGCCTCTCTGGAAACACCATATATTTT.

This sequence joins TRBV25-1 and TRBJ1-2; D possibly corresponds to TRBD1 (6 bases). Trimming left V 0 bases short and J 4 bases short, with 18 bases between. CDR1 MGHDK and CDR2 SYGVNS come from the germline V gene. This CDR3 has 17 residues. CDR3 DNA: TGTGCCAGCAGTGAATATGGTTTAGGGGGAGACCTCTATGGCTACACCTTC. It specifies CASSEYGLGGDLYGYTF.

This chain connects TRBV6-1 to TRBJ2-1; perhaps TRBD2 as D (5 bases). Germline V gene data show CDR1 as MNHNS and CDR2 as SASEGT. Trimming took 2 bases from V and 4 from J, leaving 9 bases between them. The CDR3 runs 14 residues. CDR3 nucleotide sequence: TGTGCCAGCAGTGAATTGACTACTTACAATGAGCAGTTCTTC. This gives the protein CASSELTTYNEQFF.

The gene calls are TRBV5-4 and TRBJ1-1, with unresolved D. Looked up from germline, CDR1 is SGHNT and CDR2 is YYREEE (reference sequence). The CDR3 totals 13 residues. With 0 bases removed from V and 7 bases from J, the gap between germline ends came to 10 bases. Here the CDR3 DNA reads TGTGCCAGCAGCTTGGTGGCGGGGAATGAAGCTTTCTTT. This sequence encodes CASSLVAGNEAFF.

The chain combines TRBV15 with TRBJ1-6; D is possibly TRBD1 (6 bases). The CDR3 runs 16 residues. Trimming stripped 1 base from V and 7 bases from J, with 14 bases between. Germline CDR1 LNHNV, CDR2 YYDKDF (reference sequence). The CDR3 reads CATSRALGGANSPLHF. The CDR3, as DNA: TGTGCCACCAGCAGAGCTCTAGGGGGGGCAAATTCACCCCTCCACTTT.

The chain carries TRBV2 and TRBJ1-1; D is ambiguous. Germline assignment: CDR1 SNHLY and CDR2 FYNNEI. V dropped 8 bases and J dropped 0 bases, with 13 bases sitting between them. The CDR3 is made up of 14 amino acids. The CDR3 loop is CASSWAGMNTEAFF. The CDR3 DNA follows: TGTGCCAGCTCGTGGGCGGGAATGAACACTGAAGCTTTCTTT.

This clone was picked up one time. The V and J genes are TRBV11-1 and TRBJ2-7, with a weak D call TRBD2 (6 bases). V dropped 3 bases and J dropped 2 bases, with 17 bases sitting between them. Germline values: CDR1 SGHAT, CDR2 FQDESV (reference sequence). This CDR3 is 16 amino acids long. The CDR3 DNA is TGTGCCAGCAGCTTCTCCCTCTATAGCGGAACCTACGAGCAGTACTTC. Translated: CASSFSLYSGTYEQYF.

J is TRBJ2-7 and V is TRBV6-1, with a weak D call TRBD1 (6 bases). The germline gives CDR1 MNHNS, CDR2 SASEGT. The CDR3 spans 15 residues. Trimming took off 7 bases at V and 0 bases at J, with 16 bases between the two ends. CDR3 in DNA: TGTGCCAGCACCTTACCCAGGGGTAGCTCCTACGAGCAGTACTTC. Amino acid sequence: CASTLPRGSSYEQYF.